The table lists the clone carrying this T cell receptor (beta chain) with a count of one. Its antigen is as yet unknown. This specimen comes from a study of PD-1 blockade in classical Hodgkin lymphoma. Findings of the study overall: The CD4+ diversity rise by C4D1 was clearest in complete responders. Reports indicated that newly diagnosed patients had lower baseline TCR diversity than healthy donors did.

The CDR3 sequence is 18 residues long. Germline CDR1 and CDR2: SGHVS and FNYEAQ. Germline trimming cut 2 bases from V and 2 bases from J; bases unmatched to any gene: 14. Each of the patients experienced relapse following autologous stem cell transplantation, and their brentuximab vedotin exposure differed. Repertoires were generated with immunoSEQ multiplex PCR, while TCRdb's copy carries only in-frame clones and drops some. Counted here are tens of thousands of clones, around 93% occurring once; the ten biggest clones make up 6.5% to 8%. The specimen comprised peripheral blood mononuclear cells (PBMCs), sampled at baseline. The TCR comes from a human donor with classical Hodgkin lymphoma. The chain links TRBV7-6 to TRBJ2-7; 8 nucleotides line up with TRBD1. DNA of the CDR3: TGTGCCAGCAGCTTACTCGGCGGGACAGGACCCGCCACCTACGAGCAGTACTTC. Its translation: CASSLLGGTGPATYEQYF.